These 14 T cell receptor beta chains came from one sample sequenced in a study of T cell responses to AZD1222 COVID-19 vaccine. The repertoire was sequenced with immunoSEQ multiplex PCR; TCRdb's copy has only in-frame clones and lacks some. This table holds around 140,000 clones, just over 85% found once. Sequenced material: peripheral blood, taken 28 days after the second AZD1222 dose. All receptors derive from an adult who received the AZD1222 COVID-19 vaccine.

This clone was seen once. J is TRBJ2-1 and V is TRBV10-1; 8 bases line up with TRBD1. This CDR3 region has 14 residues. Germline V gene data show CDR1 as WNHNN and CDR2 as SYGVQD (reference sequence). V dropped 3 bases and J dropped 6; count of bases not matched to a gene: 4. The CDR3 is CASSEAQGVNEQFF. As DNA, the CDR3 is TGCGCCAGCAGTGAAGCACAGGGGGTCAATGAGCAGTTCTTC.

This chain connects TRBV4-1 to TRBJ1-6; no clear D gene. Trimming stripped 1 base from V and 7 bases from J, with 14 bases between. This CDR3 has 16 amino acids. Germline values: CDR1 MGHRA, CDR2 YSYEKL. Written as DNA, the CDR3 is TGCGCCAGCAGCCAAGCTGTTGCATTGGGAAATTCACCCCTCCACTTT. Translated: CASSQAVALGNSPLHF.

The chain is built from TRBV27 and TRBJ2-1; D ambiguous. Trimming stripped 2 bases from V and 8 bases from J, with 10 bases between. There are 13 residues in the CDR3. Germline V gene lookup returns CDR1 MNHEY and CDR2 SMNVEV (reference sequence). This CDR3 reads CASSLSGWDEQFF. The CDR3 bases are TGTGCCAGCAGTTTAAGTGGATGGGATGAGCAGTTCTTC.

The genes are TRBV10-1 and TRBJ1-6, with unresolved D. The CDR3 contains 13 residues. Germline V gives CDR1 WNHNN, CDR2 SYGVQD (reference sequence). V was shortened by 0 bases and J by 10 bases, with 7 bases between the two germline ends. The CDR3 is CASSESQASPLHF. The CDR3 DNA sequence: TGCGCCAGCAGTGAGTCGCAGGCCTCACCCCTCCACTTT.

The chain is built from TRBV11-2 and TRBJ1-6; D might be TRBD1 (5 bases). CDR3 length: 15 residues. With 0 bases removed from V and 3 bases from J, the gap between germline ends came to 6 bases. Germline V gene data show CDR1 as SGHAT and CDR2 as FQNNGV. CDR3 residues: CASSLDQGYNSPLHF. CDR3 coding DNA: TGTGCCAGCAGCTTAGATCAGGGCTATAATTCACCCCTCCACTTT.

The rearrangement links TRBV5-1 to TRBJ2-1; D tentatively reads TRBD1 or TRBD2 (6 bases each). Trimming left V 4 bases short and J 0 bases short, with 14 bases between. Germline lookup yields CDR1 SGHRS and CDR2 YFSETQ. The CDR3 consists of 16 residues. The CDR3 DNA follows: TGCGCCAGCAGCCCGGGGGCGGGGAGCTCCTACAATGAGCAGTTCTTC. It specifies CASSPGAGSSYNEQFF. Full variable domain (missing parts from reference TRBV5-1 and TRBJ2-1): KAGVTQTPRYLIKTRGQQVTLSCSPISGHRSVSWYQQTPGQGLQFLFEYFSETQRNKGNFPGRFSGRQFSNSRSEMNVSTLELGDSALYLCASSPGAGSSYNEQFFGPGTRLTVL.

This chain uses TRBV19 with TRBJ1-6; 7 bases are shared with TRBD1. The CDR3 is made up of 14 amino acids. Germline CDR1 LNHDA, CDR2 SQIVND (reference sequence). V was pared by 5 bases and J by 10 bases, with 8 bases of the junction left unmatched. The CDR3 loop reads CASSVSGGNSPLHF. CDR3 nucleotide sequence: TGTGCCAGTAGTGTATCAGGGGGAAACTCACCCCTCCACTTT.

CDR3 loop: CASKTPPGSYNEQFF. DNA of the CDR3: TGTGCCAGCAAAACCCCCCCCGGGTCCTACAATGAGCAGTTCTTC. The chain has TRBV27 and TRBJ2-1, with D hard to call. Trimming stripped 7 bases from V and 1 base from J, with 14 bases between. The CDR3 loop spans 15 amino acids. CDR1 and CDR2 (germline): MNHEY, SMNVEV (reference sequence).

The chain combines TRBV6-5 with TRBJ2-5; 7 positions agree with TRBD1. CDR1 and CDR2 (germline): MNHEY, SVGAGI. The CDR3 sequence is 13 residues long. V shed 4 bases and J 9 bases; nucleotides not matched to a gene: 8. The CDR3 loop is CASSSWAGGAQYF. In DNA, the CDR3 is TGTGCCAGCAGTTCGTGGGCAGGGGGAGCCCAGTACTTC.

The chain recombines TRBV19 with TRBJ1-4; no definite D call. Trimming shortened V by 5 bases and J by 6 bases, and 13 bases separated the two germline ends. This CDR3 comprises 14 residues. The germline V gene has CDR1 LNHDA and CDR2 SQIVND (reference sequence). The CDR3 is CASSGGPGHEKLFF. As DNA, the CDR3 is TGTGCCAGTAGTGGCGGCCCGGGCCATGAAAAACTGTTTTTT.

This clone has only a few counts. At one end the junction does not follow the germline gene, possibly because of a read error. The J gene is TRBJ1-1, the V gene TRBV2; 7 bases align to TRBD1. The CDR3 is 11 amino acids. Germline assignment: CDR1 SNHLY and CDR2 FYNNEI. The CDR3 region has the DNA TGTGCCAGCCGTGACAGGGATGAAGCTTTCTTT. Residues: CASRDRDEAFF.

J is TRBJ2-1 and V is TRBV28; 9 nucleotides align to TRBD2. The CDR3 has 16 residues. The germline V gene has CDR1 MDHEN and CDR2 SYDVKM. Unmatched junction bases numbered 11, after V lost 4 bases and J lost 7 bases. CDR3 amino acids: CASSSPVLAGRNEQFF. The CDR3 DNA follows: TGTGCCAGCAGTTCGCCGGTGCTAGCGGGAAGAAATGAGCAGTTCTTC. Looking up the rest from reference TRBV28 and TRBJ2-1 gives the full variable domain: DVKVTQSSRYLVKRTGEKVFLECVQDMDHENMFWYRQDPGLGLRLIYFSYDVKMKEKGDIPEGYSVSREKKERFSLILESASTNQTSMYLCASSSPVLAGRNEQFFGPGTRLTVL.

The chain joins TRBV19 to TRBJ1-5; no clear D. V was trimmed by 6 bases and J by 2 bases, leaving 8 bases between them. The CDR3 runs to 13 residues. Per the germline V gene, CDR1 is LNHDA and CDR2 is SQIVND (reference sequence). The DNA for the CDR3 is TGTGCCAGTAGCGGGAGGGGCAATCAGCCCCAGCATTTT. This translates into CASSGRGNQPQHF. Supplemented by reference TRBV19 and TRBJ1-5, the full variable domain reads DGGITQSPKYLFRKEGQNVTLSCEQNLNHDAMYWYRQDPGQGLRLIYYSQIVNDFQKGDIAEGYSVSREKKESFPLTVTSAQKNPTAFYLCASSGRGNQPQHFGDGTRLSIL.

This CDR3 is CASSGDSLWGYTF. CDR3 coding DNA: TGTGCCAGCAGCGGGGACAGCCTCTGGGGCTACACCTTC. The chain carries TRBV5-4 and TRBJ1-2; TRBD1 matches 7 bases. Per the germline V gene, CDR1 is SGHNT and CDR2 is YYREEE (reference sequence). J gave up 8 bases and V 4 bases, and 8 bases lay outside the gene matches. This CDR3 is 13 amino acids long.